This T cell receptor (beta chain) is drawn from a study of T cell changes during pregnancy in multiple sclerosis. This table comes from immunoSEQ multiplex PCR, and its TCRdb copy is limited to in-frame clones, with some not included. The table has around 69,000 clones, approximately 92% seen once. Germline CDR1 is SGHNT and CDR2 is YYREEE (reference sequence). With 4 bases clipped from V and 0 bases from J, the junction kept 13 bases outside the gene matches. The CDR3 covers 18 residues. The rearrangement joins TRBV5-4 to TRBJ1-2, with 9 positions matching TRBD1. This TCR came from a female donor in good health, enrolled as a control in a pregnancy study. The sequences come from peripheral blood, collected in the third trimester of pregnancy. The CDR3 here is CASSPLQGATWANYGYTF. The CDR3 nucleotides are TGTGCCAGCAGCCCGCTACAGGGGGCCACTTGGGCTAACTATGGCTACACCTTC.